These T cell receptor beta chains were read from a single sample in a study of type 1 regulatory T cells. Using its own MiXCR run on the reads, TCRdb lists one record per CDR3 protein. The profile shows about 42,000 distinct CDR3 sequences, 12% of them singletons. Their antigen targets remain unknown. Sequenced sample: cultured non-Tr1 T cells, either the whole culture or a sorted T cell fraction (not recorded which). These receptors were obtained from a human donor in good health. The CDR3 runs from the conserved cysteine through the conserved F or W. D genes are given only for firm matches. Not all rows give a size; the values are once, few, many and, for expanded clones, a class.

abundance,j_gene,d_gene,v_gene,CDR3aa,CDR3nt
many,TRBJ1-3,NA,TRBV20-1,CSATSGGGTGNTIYF,TGCAGTGCCACCTCGGGAGGCGGAACTGGAAACACCATATATTTT
few,TRBJ1-2,NA,TRBV5-1,CASHNYGAERATNYGYTF,TGCGCCAGCCACAATTATGGGGCCGAGAGAGCCACTAACTATGGCTACACCTTC
many,TRBJ2-1,NA,TRBV5-1,CASSLARQGGNNEQFF,TGCGCCAGCAGCTTGGCAAGGCAGGGTGGCAACAATGAGCAGTTCTTC
many,TRBJ2-5,NA,TRBV20-1,CSAGRGGETQYF,TGCAGTGCTGGGAGAGGTGGAGAGACCCAGTACTTC
medium-sized,TRBJ2-5,NA,TRBV4-2,CASSRLTEEAQYF,TGTGCCAGCAGCCGACTGACAGAAGAGGCCCAGTACTTC
many,TRBJ2-7,TRBD2,TRBV6-1,CASSSRTSGNNEQYF,TGTGCCAGCAGTTCAAGGACTAGCGGGAACAACGAGCAGTACTTC
few,TRBJ2-7,NA,TRBV19,CASSMLGGLGSYEQYF,TGTGCCAGTAGTATGTTAGGAGGACTCGGGTCCTACGAGCAGTACTTC
medium-sized,TRBJ2-5,NA,TRBV18,CASSPQETQYF,TGTGCCAGCTCACCCCAAGAGACCCAGTACTTC
NA,TRBJ2-7,NA,TRBV5-1,CASSLSGTGPYEQYF,TGCGCCAGCAGCTTAAGCGGGACAGGACCATACGAGCAGTACTTC
few,TRBJ2-7,TRBD2,TRBV28,CASREGGPYEQYF,TGTGCCAGCAGGGAGGGAGGGCCCTACGAGCAGTACTTC
NA,TRBJ1-6,NA,TRBV19,CASSIRVYNSPLHF,TGTGCCAGTAGTATCAGGGTCTACAATTCACCCCTCCACTTT
few,TRBJ2-1,NA,TRBV5-1,CASYPGGGYSYNEQFF,TGCGCCAGCTACCCCGGAGGGGGGTACTCCTACAATGAGCAGTTCTTC
many,TRBJ2-3,TRBD2,TRBV30,CAWAPKAGGTDTQYF,TGTGCCTGGGCCCCCAAAGCGGGAGGCACAGATACGCAGTATTTT
many,TRBJ2-3,TRBD2,TRBV4-2,CASSPGLVNTQYF,TGTGCCAGCAGCCCCGGACTAGTGAATACGCAGTATTTT
many,TRBJ2-3,NA,TRBV29-1,CSVGSAADTQYF,TGCAGCGTTGGGTCGGCCGCAGATACGCAGTATTTT
many,TRBJ1-6,NA,TRBV19,CASIKGVGYNSPLHF,TGTGCCAGTATCAAAGGGGTCGGATATAATTCACCCCTCCACTTT
many,TRBJ2-7,NA,TRBV5-1,CASSRDTYEQYF,TGCGCCAGCAGCCGGGACACCTACGAGCAGTACTTC
NA,TRBJ2-5,TRBD1,TRBV13,CASRGNQGARMETQYF,TGTGCCAGCAGAGGGAATCAGGGGGCGCGGATGGAGACCCAGTACTTC
NA,TRBJ1-1,TRBD1,TRBV11-2,CASSSRQGKEAFF,TGTGCCAGCAGCTCCAGACAGGGGAAGGAAGCTTTCTTT
many,TRBJ2-7,NA,TRBV9,CASSVDGGEQYF,TGTGCCAGCAGCGTAGATGGGGGCGAGCAGTACTTC
NA,TRBJ1-2,NA,TRBV7-2,CASSPQGGKYGYTF,TGTGCCAGCAGCCCCCAAGGGGGAAAGTATGGCTACACCTTC
many,TRBJ1-1,NA,TRBV18,CASSPLFPDLNTEAFF,TGTGCCAGCTCACCACTTTTCCCCGACCTGAACACTGAAGCTTTCTTT
medium-sized,TRBJ2-1,NA,TRBV6-5,CASSKGAYNEQFF,TGTGCCAGCAGTAAGGGAGCGTACAATGAGCAGTTCTTC
many,TRBJ2-3,NA,TRBV20-1,CSARTSSLSTDTQYF,TGCAGTGCTAGGACATCCTCACTTAGCACAGATACGCAGTATTTT
many,TRBJ1-5,NA,TRBV12-3/TRBV12-4,CASSLRWGPQHF,TGTGCCAGCAGCTTAAGGTGGGGGCCCCAGCATTTT
many,TRBJ2-1,NA,TRBV19,CASSIRHLKGPEQFF,TGTGCCAGTAGTATAAGACACCTCAAGGGGCCCGAGCAGTTCTTC
few,TRBJ2-7,NA,TRBV6-1,CASSERSSEQYF,TGTGCCAGCAGTGAAAGGAGTTCTGAGCAGTACTTC
many,TRBJ2-3,TRBD2,TRBV5-1,CASSPRTSGDTQYF,TGCGCCAGCAGCCCACGGACTAGCGGCGATACGCAGTATTTT
many,TRBJ1-3,TRBD1,TRBV11-2,CASSLNRGPNTIYF,TGTGCCAGCAGCTTAAACAGGGGGCCAAACACCATATATTTT